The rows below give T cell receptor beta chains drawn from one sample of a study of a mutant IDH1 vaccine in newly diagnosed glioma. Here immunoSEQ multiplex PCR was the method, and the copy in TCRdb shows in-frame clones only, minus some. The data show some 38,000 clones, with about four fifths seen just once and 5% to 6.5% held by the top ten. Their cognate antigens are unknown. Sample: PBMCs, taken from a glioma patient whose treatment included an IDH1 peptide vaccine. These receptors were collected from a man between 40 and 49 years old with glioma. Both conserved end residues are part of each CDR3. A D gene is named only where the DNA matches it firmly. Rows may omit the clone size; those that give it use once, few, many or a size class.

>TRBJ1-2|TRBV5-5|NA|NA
TGTGCCAGCCAACCAGGACTTAACTATGGCTACACCTTC
CASQPGLNYGYTF
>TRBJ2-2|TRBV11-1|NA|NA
TGTGCCAGCAGCTCGGTCGGGGGGCTTTACACCGGGGAGCTGTTTTTT
CASSSVGGLYTGELFF
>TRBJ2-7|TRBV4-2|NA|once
TGTGCCAGCAGCCAAGACTACCCCCGGCAGCAGACCTACGAGCAGTACTTC
CASSQDYPRQQTYEQYF
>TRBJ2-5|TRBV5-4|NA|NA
TGTGCCAGCAGCGCCGGGACCCTCCAAGAGACCCAGTACTTC
CASSAGTLQETQYF
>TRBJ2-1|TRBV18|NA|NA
TGTGCCAGCTCACCACCTAATCCGGGTGTGAATGAGCAGTTCTTC
CASSPPNPGVNEQFF
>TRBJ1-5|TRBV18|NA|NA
TGTGCCAGCTCACCACCGGGGGGAAATCAGCCCCAGCATTTT
CASSPPGGNQPQHF
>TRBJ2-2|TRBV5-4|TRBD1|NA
TGTGCCAGCAGCTTTTATACAGGGGGCACCGGGGAGCTGTTTTTT
CASSFYTGGTGELFF
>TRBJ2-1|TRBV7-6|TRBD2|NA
TGTGCCAGCAGCCTAGCGGGCCCCAACAATGAGCAGTTCTTC
CASSLAGPNNEQFF
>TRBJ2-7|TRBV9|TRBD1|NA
TGTGCCAGCAGCGTAGCCGGGACAGGATCCTACGAGCAGTACTTC
CASSVAGTGSYEQYF
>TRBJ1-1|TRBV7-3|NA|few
TGTGCCAGCAGCCTTAATGGTGGGGGAACTGAAGCTTTCTTT
CASSLNGGGTEAFF
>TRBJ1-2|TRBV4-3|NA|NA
TGCGCCAGCAGCCAAACTTGGCGGATGGTCCACTCGGTGGAGGGCTACACCTTC
CASSQTWRMVHSVEGYTF
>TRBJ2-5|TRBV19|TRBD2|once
TGTGCCAGTAGTACGCGGGAGAATCTACAAGAGACCCAGTACTTC
CASSTRENLQETQYF
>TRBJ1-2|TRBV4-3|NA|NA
TGCGCCAGCAGCCAAGATAAAGGGTTTGGCTACACCTTC
CASSQDKGFGYTF
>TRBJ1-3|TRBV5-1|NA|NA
TGCGCCAGCAGCTTAACCCGGACTGGAAACACCATATATTTT
CASSLTRTGNTIYF
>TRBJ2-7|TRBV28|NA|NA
TGTGCCAGCAGATATCGGGACTCCTCCTACGAGCAGTACTTC
CASRYRDSSYEQYF
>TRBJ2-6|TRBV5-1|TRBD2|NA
TGCGCCAGCAGCTTGGTTCCTAGCGGGGTAAGCTCTGGGGCCAACGTCCTGACTTTC
CASSLVPSGVSSGANVLTF
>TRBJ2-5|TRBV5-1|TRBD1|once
TGCGCCAGCAGCGTGGTTAGGGGGCGCTTGGGCCAAGAGACCCAGTACTTC
CASSVVRGRLGQETQYF
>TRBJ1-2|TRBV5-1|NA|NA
TGCGCCAGCAGCTTGGCAGCGGGGGCGGTCGGTGGCTACACCTTC
CASSLAAGAVGGYTF
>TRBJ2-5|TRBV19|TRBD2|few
TGTGCCAGTAGTATCCTACGGGGGGGCACGGAGACCCAGTACTTC
CASSILRGGTETQYF
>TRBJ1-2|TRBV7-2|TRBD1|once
TGTGCCAGCAGCTCGACAGGGCCCTATGGCTACACCTTC
CASSSTGPYGYTF
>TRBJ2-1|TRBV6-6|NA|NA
TGTGCCAGCAGTTACGTCGGGGGTGAGCAGTTCTTC
CASSYVGGEQFF
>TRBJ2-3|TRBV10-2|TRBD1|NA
TGCGCCAGCAGTGTATCAGGGGGCGACCATCGCACAGATACGCAGTATTTT
CASSVSGGDHRTDTQYF
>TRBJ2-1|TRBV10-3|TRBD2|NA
TGTGCCATCAGTGAGTCGAGAAAGGGCGGGAGCTCCTACAATGAGCAGTTCTTC
CAISESRKGGSSYNEQFF
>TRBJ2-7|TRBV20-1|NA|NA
TGCAGTGCTAACGGCGGGTACGAGCAGTACTTC
CSANGGYEQYF
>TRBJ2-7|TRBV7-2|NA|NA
TGTGCCAGCAGCTTTAGTGCCTCCTACGAGCAGTACTTC
CASSFSASYEQYF
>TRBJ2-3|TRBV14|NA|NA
TGTGCCAGCAGCCAAGAACTTCCAGATACGCAGTATTTT
CASSQELPDTQYF
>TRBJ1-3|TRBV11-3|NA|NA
TGTGCCAGCAGCTCCGGACCGTACTCTGGAAACACCATATATTTT
CASSSGPYSGNTIYF
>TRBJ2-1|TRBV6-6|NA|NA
TGTGCCAGCAGTTACTCGTCGCGCGAGCAGTTCTTC
CASSYSSREQFF
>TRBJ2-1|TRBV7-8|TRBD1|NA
TGTGCCAGCAGCAAGACAGGGGAGGAGGTCAATGAGCAGTTCTTC
CASSKTGEEVNEQFF
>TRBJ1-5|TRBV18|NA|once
TGTGCCAGCTCACCGGGCAATCAGCCCCAGCATTTT
CASSPGNQPQHF
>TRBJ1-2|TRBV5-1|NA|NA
TGCGCCAGCAGCTTTCCAATGGGCGGCTACACCTTC
CASSFPMGGYTF
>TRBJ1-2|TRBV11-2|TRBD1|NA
TGTGCCAGCAGCTTAACGGGGGACAGGGGATTTCTTCCGGACTATGGCTACACCTTC
CASSLTGDRGFLPDYGYTF
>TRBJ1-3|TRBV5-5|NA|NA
TGTGCCAGCAGCTTGGATATCCGCACCACTGGAAACACCATATATTTT
CASSLDIRTTGNTIYF
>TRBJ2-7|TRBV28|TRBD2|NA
TGTGCCAGCAGCCCCGGGACTAGTAACGGCTACGAGCAGTACTTC
CASSPGTSNGYEQYF
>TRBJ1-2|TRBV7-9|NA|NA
TGTGCCAGCAGCTTTTTGGAGGGTTGGGATGGCTACACCTTC
CASSFLEGWDGYTF
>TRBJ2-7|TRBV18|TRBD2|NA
TGTGCCAGCTCAACCCGGACTAGCGGGAGTTGGGAGCAGTACTTC
CASSTRTSGSWEQYF
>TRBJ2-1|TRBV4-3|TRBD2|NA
TGCGCCAGCAGCCAAGATTGGGGCGGGAGGGCCTCCAATGAGCAGTTCTTC
CASSQDWGGRASNEQFF
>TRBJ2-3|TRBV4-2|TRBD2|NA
TGTGCCAGCAGCCAAGATCTGCGGGAGTTCACAGATACGCAGTATTTT
CASSQDLREFTDTQYF
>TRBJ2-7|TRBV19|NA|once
TGTGCCAGTAGTATACTAAGGGGGGCCTACGAGCAGTACTTC
CASSILRGAYEQYF
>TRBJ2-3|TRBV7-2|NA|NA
TGTGCCAGCAGCTCCTTCGCACTAGGGACGGATACGCAGTATTTT
CASSSFALGTDTQYF
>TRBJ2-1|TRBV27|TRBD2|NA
TGTGCCAGCAGTTTACTTATAGCGGGGGGCTACAATGAGCAGTTCTTC
CASSLLIAGGYNEQFF
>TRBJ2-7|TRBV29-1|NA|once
TGCAGCGTGGGTCAGGGAGACGAGCAGTACTTC
CSVGQGDEQYF
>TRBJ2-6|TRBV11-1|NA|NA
TGTGCCAGCAGCTTATACTCTGGGGCCAACGTCCTGACTTTC
CASSLYSGANVLTF
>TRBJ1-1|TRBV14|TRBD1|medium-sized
TGTGCCAGCAGTCCAACAGGGGGCAAGACTGAAGCTTTCTTT
CASSPTGGKTEAFF
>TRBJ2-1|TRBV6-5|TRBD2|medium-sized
TGTGCCAGCAGCCGGAACTTAGCGGGAGGGAATGAGCAGTTCTTC
CASSRNLAGGNEQFF
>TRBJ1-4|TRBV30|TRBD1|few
TGTGCCTGGTCTTGGGGACAGTCAACTGATGAAAAACTGTTTTTT
CAWSWGQSTDEKLFF
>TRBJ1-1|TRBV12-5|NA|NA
TGTGCTAGTGGTTTAGGGGGTGGCACTGAAGCTTTCTTT
CASGLGGGTEAFF
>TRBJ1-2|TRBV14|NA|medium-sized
TGTGCCAGCAGCCAATCAGGAATTCATGGCTACACCTTC
CASSQSGIHGYTF
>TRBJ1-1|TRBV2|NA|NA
TGTGCCAGCATACTGACACTATCCTCCACTGAAGCTTTCTTT
CASILTLSSTEAFF
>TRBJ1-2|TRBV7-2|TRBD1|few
TGTGCCAGCAGCTTAGTACAGGGGGATGGCTACACCTTC
CASSLVQGDGYTF
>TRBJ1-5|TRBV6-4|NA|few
TGTGCCAGCAGTGTTTTCGGGCCTAGCAATCAGCCCCAGCATTTT
CASSVFGPSNQPQHF
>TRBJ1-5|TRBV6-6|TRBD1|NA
TGTGCCAGCAGTGCCGGGACAGGGGGCAATCAGCCCCAGCATTTT
CASSAGTGGNQPQHF
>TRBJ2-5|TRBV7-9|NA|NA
TGTGCCAGCAGCTTAGGGGGGAGCGGGGAGACCCAGTACTTC
CASSLGGSGETQYF
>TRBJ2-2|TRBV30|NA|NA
TGTGCCTGGGGGCGGGACCCGGCCACCGGGGAGCTGTTTTTT
CAWGRDPATGELFF
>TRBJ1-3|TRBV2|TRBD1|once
TGTGCCAGCAGCCCAGGACAGGGGAGGGGAAACACCATATATTTT
CASSPGQGRGNTIYF
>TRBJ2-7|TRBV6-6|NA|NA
TGTGCCAGCAGCCCCAGGCAGGCAATTTCGTTATACTTC
CASSPRQAISLYF
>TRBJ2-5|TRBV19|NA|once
TGTGCCAGTAGAAAAGGGGGGGCTGTGGAGACCCAGTACTTC
CASRKGGAVETQYF